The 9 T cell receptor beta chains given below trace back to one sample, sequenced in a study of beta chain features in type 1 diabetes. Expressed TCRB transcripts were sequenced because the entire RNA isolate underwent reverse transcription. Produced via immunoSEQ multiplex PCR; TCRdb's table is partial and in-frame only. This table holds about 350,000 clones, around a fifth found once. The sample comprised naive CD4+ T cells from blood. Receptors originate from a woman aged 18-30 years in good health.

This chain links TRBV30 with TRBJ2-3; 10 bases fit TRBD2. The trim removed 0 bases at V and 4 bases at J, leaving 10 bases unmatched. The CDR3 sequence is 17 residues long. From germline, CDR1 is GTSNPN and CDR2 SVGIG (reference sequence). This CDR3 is CAWSVSASGSPADTQYF. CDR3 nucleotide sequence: TGTGCCTGGAGTGTATCAGCTAGCGGGAGCCCTGCAGATACGCAGTATTTT. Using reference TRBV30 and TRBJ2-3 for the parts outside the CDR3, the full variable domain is SQTIHQWPATLVQPVGSPLSLECTVEGTSNPNLYWYRQAAGRGLQLLFYSVGIGQISSEVPQNLSASRPQDRQFILSSKKLLLSDSGFYLCAWSVSASGSPADTQYFGPGTRLTVL.

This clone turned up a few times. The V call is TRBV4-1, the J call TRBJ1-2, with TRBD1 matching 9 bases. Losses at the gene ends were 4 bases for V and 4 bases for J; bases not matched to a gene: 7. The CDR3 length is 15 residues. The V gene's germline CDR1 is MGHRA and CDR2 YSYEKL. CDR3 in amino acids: CASSLERTGVYGYTF. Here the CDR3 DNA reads TGCGCCAGCAGCCTCGAAAGGACAGGGGTCTATGGCTACACCTTC.

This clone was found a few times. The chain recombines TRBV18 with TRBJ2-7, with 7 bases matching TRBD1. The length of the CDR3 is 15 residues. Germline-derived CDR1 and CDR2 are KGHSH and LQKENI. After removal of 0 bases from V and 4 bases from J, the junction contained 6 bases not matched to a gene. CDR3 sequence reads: CASSPPGRGNYEQYF. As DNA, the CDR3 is TGTGCCAGCTCACCACCGGGCAGGGGGAATTACGAGCAGTACTTC.

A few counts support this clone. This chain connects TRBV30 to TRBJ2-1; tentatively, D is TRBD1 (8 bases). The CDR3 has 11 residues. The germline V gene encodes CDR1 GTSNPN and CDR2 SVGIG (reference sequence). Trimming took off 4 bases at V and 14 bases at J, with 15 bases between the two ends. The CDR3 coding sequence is TGTGCCTGGACCGCTACAGGGGGGGAGTTCTTC. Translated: CAWTATGGEFF.

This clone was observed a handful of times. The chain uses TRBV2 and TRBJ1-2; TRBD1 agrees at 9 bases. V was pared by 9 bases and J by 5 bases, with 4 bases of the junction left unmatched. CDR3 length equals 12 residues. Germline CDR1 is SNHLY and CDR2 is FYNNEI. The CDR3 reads CASRQGEYGYTF. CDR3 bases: TGTGCCAGTAGACAGGGGGAATATGGCTACACCTTC.

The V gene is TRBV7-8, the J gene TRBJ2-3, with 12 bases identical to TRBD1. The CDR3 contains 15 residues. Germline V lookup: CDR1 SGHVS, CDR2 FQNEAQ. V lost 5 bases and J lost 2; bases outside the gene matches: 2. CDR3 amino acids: CASSAGQGATDTQYF. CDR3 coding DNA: TGTGCCAGCAGCGCGGGACAGGGGGCCACAGATACGCAGTATTTT.

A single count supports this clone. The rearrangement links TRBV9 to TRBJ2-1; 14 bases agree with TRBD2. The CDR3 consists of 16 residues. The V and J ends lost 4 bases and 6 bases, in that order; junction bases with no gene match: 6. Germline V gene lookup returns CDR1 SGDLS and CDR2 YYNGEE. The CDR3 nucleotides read TGTGCCAGCAGCTCCAGACTAGCGGGGGGGCGCAATGAGCAGTTCTTC. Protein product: CASSSRLAGGRNEQFF.

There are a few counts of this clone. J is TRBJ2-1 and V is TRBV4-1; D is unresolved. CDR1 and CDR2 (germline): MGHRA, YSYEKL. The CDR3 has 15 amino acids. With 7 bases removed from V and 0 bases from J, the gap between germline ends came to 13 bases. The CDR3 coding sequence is TGCGCCAGCAAGAAGACTTTCAGCTCCTACAATGAGCAGTTCTTC. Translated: CASKKTFSSYNEQFF.

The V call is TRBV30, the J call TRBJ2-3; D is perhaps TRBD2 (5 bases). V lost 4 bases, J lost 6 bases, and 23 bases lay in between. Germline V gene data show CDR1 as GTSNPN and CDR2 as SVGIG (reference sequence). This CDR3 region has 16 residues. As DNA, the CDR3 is TGTGCCTGGATGGGCATAGGGAGTGTACGAGTGGATACGCAGTATTTT. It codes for CAWMGIGSVRVDTQYF.